One sample yielded the 14 T cell receptor beta chains listed below, sequenced in a study of blood T cell repertoires in COVID-19. TCRdb's copy holds only in-frame clones and misses some; the assay was immunoSEQ multiplex PCR. The sample includes more than 200,000 clones, around nine tenths of them seen just once. Sequencing was done on a sample of peripheral blood. The source is a man aged 25-45 years with active or convalescent COVID-19.

This clone has only one observation. The chain employs TRBV11-1 and TRBJ1-6; TRBD1 matches 9 bases. Germline lookup yields CDR1 SGHAT and CDR2 FQDESV (reference sequence). The CDR3 contains 16 residues. V shed 4 bases and J 10 bases; nucleotides not matched to a gene: 11. The CDR3 here is CASSWGTGRLYSPLHF. The CDR3, as DNA: TGTGCCAGCAGCTGGGGGACAGGGCGGCTATACTCACCCCTCCACTTT.

The chain recombines TRBV6-2 or TRBV6-3 with TRBJ2-1, with D maybe TRBD2 (5 bases). Trimming took 1 base from V and 5 from J, leaving 12 bases between them. The CDR3 contains 15 residues. Per germline, CDR1 MNHEY and CDR2 SVGEGT. The CDR3 spells CASSYLDFSHNEQFF. In DNA form, the CDR3 reads TGTGCCAGCAGTTACTTGGACTTCTCGCACAATGAGCAGTTCTTC.

The V and J genes are TRBV6-2 or TRBV6-3 and TRBJ1-5, with D perhaps TRBD1 (5 bases). V shed 0 bases and J shed 3 bases, with 12 bases lying between them. The germline V gene has CDR1 MNHEY and CDR2 SVGEGT. The CDR3 is 16 amino acids. Written as DNA, the CDR3 is TGTGCCAGCAGTTACTCGGGTGCCAGGGCCAATCAGCCCCAGCATTTT. Protein product: CASSYSGARANQPQHF.

This clone showed up just a few times. The chain employs TRBV9 and TRBJ1-1; D gene ambiguous. Trimming shortened V by 0 bases and J by 5 bases, and 14 bases separated the two germline ends. The CDR3 contains 15 residues. Germline CDR1 reads SGDLS; CDR2 reads YYNGEE. The CDR3 region is CASSVAAGRETEAFF. The CDR3 nucleotides are TGTGCCAGCAGCGTAGCCGCAGGTAGGGAGACTGAAGCTTTCTTT.

CDR3 amino acids: CASSQNDRESYGYTF. The CDR3, as DNA: TGCGCCAGCAGCCAGAATGACAGGGAAAGCTATGGCTACACCTTC. The chain joins TRBV4-1 to TRBJ1-2; 7 positions agree with TRBD1. With V trimmed by 3 bases and J by 4 bases, 8 bases remained unmatched. This CDR3 is 15 amino acids long. Germline CDR1 reads MGHRA; CDR2 reads YSYEKL.

The chain couples TRBV29-1 to TRBJ1-1; D gene unclear. Germline V gene sequence: CDR1 SQVTM, CDR2 ANQGSEA. The V and J ends lost 0 bases and 3 bases respectively, with 11 bases between them. The CDR3 has 14 amino acids. The chain's CDR3 is CSVEERNSYTEAFF. The CDR3 coding sequence is TGCAGCGTTGAAGAACGGAACAGCTACACTGAAGCTTTCTTT. Looking up the rest from reference TRBV29-1 and TRBJ1-1 gives the full variable domain: SAVISQKPSRDICQRGTSLTIQCQVDSQVTMMFWYRQQPGQSLTLIATANQGSEATYESGFVIDKFPISRPNLTFSTLTVSNMSPEDSSIYLCSVEERNSYTEAFFGQGTRLTVV.

V gene TRBV9 combines with J gene TRBJ2-7; TRBD1 matches 9 bases. Germline assignment: CDR1 SGDLS and CDR2 YYNGEE. The CDR3 is 14 amino acids. V shed 3 bases and J 4 bases; nucleotides not matched to a gene: 5. The CDR3, as DNA: TGTGCCAGCAGCGCTTCCGGGACAGGGTACGAGCAGTACTTC. This gives the protein CASSASGTGYEQYF. The full variable domain, in which reference TRBV9 and TRBJ2-7 provide the parts outside the CDR3, is DSGVTQTPKHLITATGQRVTLRCSPRSGDLSVYWYQQSLDQGLQFLIQYYNGEERAKGNILERFSAQQFPDLHSELNLSSLELGDSALYFCASSASGTGYEQYFGPGTRLTVT.

V usage is TRBV29-1 and J usage is TRBJ1-2; D is unclear. The CDR3 spans 14 residues. Trimming cost V 2 bases and J 0 bases, with 10 bases left between them. CDR1 SQVTM and CDR2 ANQGSEA come from the germline V gene. CDR3: CSVEFEAANYGYTF. CDR3 nucleotide sequence: TGCAGCGTTGAATTTGAGGCGGCTAACTATGGCTACACCTTC.

The sample holds one count of this clone. This rearrangement joins TRBV6-5 to TRBJ2-7, with D possibly TRBD1 on 5 matching bases. Trimming cost V 6 bases and J 4 bases, with 13 bases left between them. The CDR3 totals 13 residues. Germline V gene lookup returns CDR1 MNHEY and CDR2 SVGAGI. Here the CDR3 reads CASSLGQLYEQYF. In nucleotides, the CDR3 is TGTGCCAGCAGCCTTGGACAACTTTACGAGCAGTACTTC.

This chain connects TRBV28 to TRBJ2-7; 8 bases match TRBD1. This CDR3 spans 15 amino acids. V lost 5 bases to trimming and J lost 2 bases; unmatched junction nucleotides: 8. The germline gives CDR1 MDHEN, CDR2 SYDVKM. In nucleotides, the CDR3 is TGTGCCAGCAGTACCCCCCGGACAGGGACCTACGAGCAGTACTTC. Its protein product is CASSTPRTGTYEQYF.

The chain links TRBV3-1 (or the pseudogene TRBV3-2) to TRBJ1-6, with no clear D. The CDR3 runs to 15 residues. Germline-derived CDR1 and CDR2 are LGHDT and YNNKEL (reference sequence). Trimming removed 3 bases from V and 7 bases from J, with 13 bases in between. CDR3 protein: CASSQVRNRNSPLHF. CDR3 bases: TGTGCCAGCAGCCAGGTCAGGAATCGAAATTCACCCCTCCACTTT.

The V call is TRBV3-1 (or the pseudogene TRBV3-2), the J call TRBJ2-7; TRBD1 agrees at 8 bases. CDR3 length equals 15 residues. CDR1 and CDR2 from the germline V gene are LGHDT and YNNKEL (reference sequence). With V trimmed by 0 bases and J by 6 bases, 7 bases remained unmatched. The CDR3 is CASSQDGQGASEQYF. CDR3 DNA sequence: TGTGCCAGCAGCCAAGATGGTCAGGGGGCAAGCGAGCAGTACTTC.

V gene TRBV9 combines with J gene TRBJ2-1; 12 bases fit TRBD1. Per the germline V gene, CDR1 is SGDLS and CDR2 is YYNGEE. The CDR3 runs to 15 residues. The V segment lost 3 bases and the J segment 5 bases; nucleotides outside the gene matches: 3. The CDR3 sequence is CASSGRDRGHNEQFF. The CDR3 DNA is TGTGCCAGCAGCGGCCGGGACAGGGGGCACAATGAGCAGTTCTTC.

This clone has only a few counts. The chain employs TRBV9 and TRBJ2-3, with D tentatively TRBD2 (6 bases). The CDR3 runs 17 residues. The V end was cut by 4 bases, the J end by 4 bases, with 22 bases between. Germline V CDR1 and CDR2: SGDLS, YYNGEE. For the CDR3, the DNA is TGTGCCAGCAGCTCCCAGCCGACTAGAGGGACGGCAGATACGCAGTATTTT. Translated: CASSSQPTRGTADTQYF.